Listed here are 25 T cell receptor beta chains from one sample, sequenced in a study of sequential checkpoint blockade in melanoma. Treatment described: randomized to nivolumab then ipilimumab (arm A) or the reverse (arm B). Clones were read by immunoSEQ multiplex PCR, and TCRdb kept only the in-frame ones, dropping some. The data hold over 15,000 clones, with approximately 57% observed a single time. The sequenced sample was CD8+ T cells sorted from blood (inferred from file names), obtained from a patient given nivolumab and ipilimumab in sequence. These receptors were obtained from a human donor with melanoma.

V and J are TRBV27 and TRBJ2-1; D gene ambiguous. The germline CDR1 and CDR2 sequences are MNHEY and SMNVEV (reference sequence). CDR3 length equals 15 residues. Trimming removed 8 bases from V and 2 bases from J, with 16 bases in between. The CDR3 DNA reads TGTGCCAGCCAAAGTATGTTGGGCACCTACAATGAGCAGTTCTTC. Encoded protein: CASQSMLGTYNEQFF.

The V and J genes are TRBV4-1 and TRBJ2-7; D ambiguous. This CDR3 is 15 amino acids long. Germline V gene sequence: CDR1 MGHRA, CDR2 YSYEKL. V gave up 0 bases and J gave up 2 bases, with 11 bases separating them. Written as DNA, the CDR3 is TGCGCCAGCAGCCAAGATGAGGCCGGAACCTACGAGCAGTACTTC. Protein sequence: CASSQDEAGTYEQYF.

This chain uses TRBV6-6 with TRBJ1-6, with TRBD1 matching over 7 bases. In germline, CDR1 is MNHNY, CDR2 SVGAGI (reference sequence). The V and J ends lost 2 bases and 8 bases, in that order; junction bases with no gene match: 6. This CDR3 comprises 15 residues. The CDR3 DNA follows: TGTGCCAGCAGTTACCCGACAGGGTACGATTCACCCCTCCACTTT. This codes for CASSYPTGYDSPLHF.

CDR3 DNA sequence: TGCAGTGCGGGACTAGCCGATGAGCAGTACTTC. Translating gives CSAGLADEQYF. V gene TRBV20-1 combines with J gene TRBJ2-7; 9 positions agree with TRBD2. This CDR3 spans 11 amino acids. Trimming cost V 6 bases and J 7 bases; bases outside gene matches: 4. The germline V gene has CDR1 DFQATT and CDR2 SNEGSKA (reference sequence).

V and J are TRBV6-4 and TRBJ1-2; 9 nucleotides line up with TRBD1. The V and J ends lost 7 bases and 4 bases, in that order; junction bases with no gene match: 10. The CDR3 runs 15 residues. The germline gives CDR1 MRHNA, CDR2 SNTAGT. CDR3 sequence reads: CASMTGGGLGYGYTF. Written as DNA, the CDR3 is TGTGCCAGCATGACAGGGGGAGGCCTGGGCTATGGCTACACCTTC.

This chain joins TRBV28 and TRBJ2-5, with D possibly being TRBD2 (5 bases). Germline CDR1 MDHEN, CDR2 SYDVKM. The CDR3 runs 15 residues. Trimming cost V 6 bases and J 1 base, with 15 bases left between them. CDR3 residues: CASRHLRESQETQYF. CDR3 bases: TGTGCCAGCAGACACCTGAGGGAATCCCAAGAGACCCAGTACTTC.

The J gene is TRBJ2-7, the V gene TRBV28, with 7 bases identical to TRBD1. The CDR3 is made up of 15 amino acids. Germline loops: CDR1 MDHEN, CDR2 SYDVKM. After removal of 3 bases from V and 0 bases from J, the junction contained 5 bases not matched to a gene. CDR3 sequence reads: CASSFGQAFSYEQYF. Written as DNA, the CDR3 is TGTGCCAGCAGTTTTGGACAGGCCTTCTCCTACGAGCAGTACTTC. The variable domain in full, with the rest retrieved from reference TRBV28 and TRBJ2-7, is DVKVTQSSRYLVKRTGEKVFLECVQDMDHENMFWYRQDPGLGLRLIYFSYDVKMKEKGDIPEGYSVSREKKERFSLILESASTNQTSMYLCASSFGQAFSYEQYFGPGTRLTVT.

The chain uses TRBV12-5 and TRBJ2-7; TRBD2 matches at 7 bases. The CDR3 loop spans 14 amino acids. Trimming took 6 bases from V and 4 from J; bases not matched to a gene: 9. Germline assignment: CDR1 LGHNT and CDR2 FRNRAP. CDR3 coding DNA: TGTGCTAGTGGCCTTGGGGGGGGATTTTACGAGCAGTACTTC. Its protein product is CASGLGGGFYEQYF.

In this sample, this clone turned up a few times. The chain has TRBV7-6 and TRBJ1-1; no reliable D call. V lost 6 bases and J lost 0, with 8 bases in between. CDR1 is SGHVS and CDR2 is FNYEAQ in the germline V gene. The CDR3 loop spans 13 amino acids. CDR3 sequence reads: CASSPVLNTEAFF. The CDR3 region has the DNA TGTGCCAGCAGTCCGGTCCTGAACACTGAAGCTTTCTTT.

This clone was seen a single time. The genes are TRBV27 and TRBJ2-1, with 7 nucleotides matching TRBD2. This CDR3 comprises 15 residues. V lost 2 bases and J lost 0; bases outside the gene matches: 1. Looked up from germline, CDR1 is MNHEY and CDR2 is SMNVEV (reference sequence). Here the CDR3 DNA reads TGTGCCAGCAGTTTAAGCGGGACCTCCTACAATGAGCAGTTCTTC. It yields the protein CASSLSGTSYNEQFF.

The V and J genes are TRBV27 and TRBJ1-1; the D is unclear. With 1 base removed from V and 5 bases from J, the gap between germline ends came to 8 bases. The germline V gene encodes CDR1 MNHEY and CDR2 SMNVEV (reference sequence). The CDR3 consists of 13 residues. CDR3 coding DNA: TGTGCCAGCAGTTTATATGGGAGAACTGAAGCTTTCTTT. Protein: CASSLYGRTEAFF.

This clone was counted only a few times. The genes are TRBV5-1 and TRBJ2-5; perhaps TRBD1 as D (5 bases). Trimming removed 4 bases at V and 4 bases at J, with 14 bases between. This CDR3 region has 14 residues. From germline, CDR1 is SGHRS and CDR2 YFSETQ. CDR3 sequence (DNA): TGCGCCAGCAGCCCGGCAGGGATTCGAGAGACCCAGTACTTC. Translated, it gives CASSPAGIRETQYF.

This chain uses TRBV7-9 with TRBJ2-7; TRBD1 aligns across 7 bases. This CDR3 is built from 14 residues. The V gene end was trimmed by 6 bases and the J gene end by 3 bases; junction bases not matched to a gene: 8. In germline, CDR1 is SEHNR, CDR2 FQNEAQ (reference sequence). CDR3 amino acids: CASSEGDRVYEQYF. CDR3 bases: TGTGCCAGCAGTGAAGGAGACAGGGTCTACGAGCAGTACTTC.

The rearrangement joins TRBV28 to TRBJ2-7, with D possibly TRBD2 on 6 matching bases. Trimming left V 11 bases short and J 0 bases short, with 14 bases between. Germline V gene data show CDR1 as MDHEN and CDR2 as SYDVKM. This CDR3 spans 13 amino acids. The CDR3, as DNA: TGTGCCTGCAAGGGAGGTAGCTCCTACGAGCAGTACTTC. Encoded protein: CACKGGSSYEQYF.

The genes are TRBV5-1 and TRBJ2-1, with 15 bases fitting TRBD2. V lost 4 bases, J lost 0 bases, and 5 bases stayed unmatched. Germline V gene sequence: CDR1 SGHRS, CDR2 YFSETQ. The CDR3 consists of 18 residues. CDR3 region: CASSIGTSGGSSYNEQFF. The CDR3 DNA follows: TGCGCCAGCAGCATAGGGACTAGCGGGGGGAGCTCCTACAATGAGCAGTTCTTC.

This chain connects TRBV6-5 to TRBJ1-3; possible D gene TRBD1, 6 bases. CDR1 and CDR2 (germline): MNHEY, SVGAGI. Trimming stripped 2 bases from V and 0 bases from J, with 8 bases between. CDR3 length: 15 residues. Written as DNA, the CDR3 is TGTGCCAGCAGTTACGGGGGCATCTCTGGAAACACCATATATTTT. Translation gives CASSYGGISGNTIYF.

The rearrangement uses TRBV6-1 and TRBJ1-1; 7 bases line up with TRBD1. The CDR3 runs to 14 residues. Germline V gene lookup returns CDR1 MNHNS and CDR2 SASEGT. The V and J ends lost 6 bases and 2 bases, in that order; junction bases with no gene match: 6. The CDR3: CASRKGTVNTEAFF. CDR3 in DNA: TGTGCCAGCAGAAAAGGGACAGTTAACACTGAAGCTTTCTTT.

The J gene is TRBJ2-7, the V gene TRBV7-9, with 10 nucleotides matching TRBD1. The CDR3 extends over 15 amino acids. The ends lost 3 bases at V and 4 bases at J; junction bases unmatched: 6. Germline V gene data show CDR1 as SEHNR and CDR2 as FQNEAQ (reference sequence). The CDR3 bases are TGTGCCAGCAGCTTCCCGGGACAGGGGCTTTACGAGCAGTACTTC. Encoded protein: CASSFPGQGLYEQYF.

Comments on this clone: Compared with germline, one end of the junction differs, possibly owing to a read error. The chain uses TRBV23-1 and TRBJ2-7, with D possibly matching TRBD2 (7 bases). TRBV23-1 is an ORF, with its function uncertain. The CDR3 runs 13 residues. CDR3 region: CASSRYRGGELLF. In DNA, the CDR3 is TGCGCCAGCAGTCGTTATCGAGGGGGGGAGCTACTATTC.

The V and J genes are TRBV6-5 and TRBJ1-3; TRBD1 aligns across 8 bases. Trimming cost V 0 bases and J 2 bases; bases outside gene matches: 3. The germline CDR1 and CDR2 sequences are MNHEY and SVGAGI. CDR3 length: 16 amino acids. The CDR3 DNA reads TGTGCCAGCAGTTACTCGGCAGGGGGCGCTGGAAACACCATATATTTT. It yields the protein CASSYSAGGAGNTIYF.

As to this clone: A single base is all that separates this from a far larger clone, so a read error is likely. This rearrangement joins TRBV1 to TRBJ1-1; TRBD1, the table's D call, lacks a check against the DNA. TRBV1 is labeled a pseudogene. CDR3 length: 15 residues. For the CDR3, the DNA is TGCACCAGCAGCCTGAGGACAGGGGGGAACACTGAAGCTTTCTTT. Protein product: CTSSLRTGGNTEAFF.

The rearrangement links TRBV6-5 to TRBJ2-1; 12 positions agree with TRBD2. The J segment lost 7 bases and the V segment lost 10 bases, leaving 11 bases of the junction unmatched. Looked up from germline, CDR1 is MNHEY and CDR2 is SVGAGI. The CDR3 runs to 15 residues. Here the CDR3 DNA reads TGTGCCATCAGAGACCTAGCGGGGGGGCCAAATGAGCAGTTCTTC. Protein: CAIRDLAGGPNEQFF.

The rearrangement uses TRBV27 and TRBJ2-1, with a possible D match to TRBD2 (6 bases). Germline CDR1 is MNHEY and CDR2 is SMNVEV (reference sequence). The CDR3 extends over 17 amino acids. Trimming shortened V by 3 bases and J by 0 bases, and 15 bases separated the two germline ends. Here the CDR3 reads CASSFGLAISSYNEQFF. The CDR3 DNA reads as TGTGCCAGCAGTTTCGGCCTAGCGATTAGCTCCTACAATGAGCAGTTCTTC.

This chain joins TRBV6-1 and TRBJ1-1; weak D call: TRBD1 (5 bases). The CDR3 has 12 residues. Per germline, CDR1 MNHNS and CDR2 SASEGT. V lost 5 bases to trimming and J lost 3 bases, with 7 bases between them. The CDR3 sequence is CASSRGDTEAFF. In nucleotides, the CDR3 is TGTGCCAGCAGTCGGGGGGACACTGAAGCTTTCTTT.

This clone was found a few times. V usage is TRBV19 and J usage is TRBJ1-3, with unresolved D. V was shortened by 6 bases and J by 8 bases, with 11 bases between the two germline ends. Germline V gene data show CDR1 as LNHDA and CDR2 as SQIVND (reference sequence). The CDR3 runs 12 residues. The CDR3 DNA sequence: TGTGCCAGTAGACCGACTCGGGACACCATATATTTT. Residues: CASRPTRDTIYF.